This T cell receptor (beta chain) was recovered during a study of cytomegalovirus exposure and HLA in healthy donors. Study findings and constraints: The later analysis indicated that the majority of CMV-associated TCR beta chains appeared HLA-restricted. The presence/absence work took it that sequencing depth was about the same across donors. According to a later analysis, donors in an Asian-associated ancestry cluster reportedly had fewer N-insertions than the roughly 630-donor mean.

Germline-derived CDR1 and CDR2 are MNHEY and SMNVEV (reference sequence). The J segment lost 7 bases and the V segment lost 5 bases, leaving 14 bases of the junction unmatched. The CDR3 consists of 16 residues. 13 Jbeta primers and 60 Vbeta primers were used for the PCR. The assay was immunoSEQ multiplex PCR, and TCRdb's table has in-frame clones only and misses some. The repertoire holds 210,000 or so clones, with around 80% as singletons. Comments on this clone: Its antigen remains unknown.

The receptor was isolated from a boy aged 2 to 10 in good health and CMV-seronegative. The gene calls are TRBV27 and TRBJ2-1, with 7 bases identical to TRBD2. Specimen: PBMCs. The CDR3 nucleotides are TGTGCCAGCAGTCCCGGGGTGGGAGGGCCCGGGAATGAGCAGTTCTTC. Its translation: CASSPGVGGPGNEQFF.